A single TCR beta chain is shown here with its context. Its antigen is as yet unknown. Germline values: CDR1 LNHDA, CDR2 SQIVND (reference sequence). This CDR3 has 14 amino acids. Germline trimming cut 10 bases from V and 2 bases from J; bases unmatched to any gene: 10. The data were taken from a study of T cell repertoires in cytomegalovirus infection. Study-wide context: Public TCR beta signatures indicated both CMV infection and matching HLA type.

TCRdb processed the reads anew with MiXCR; each CDR3 protein has one entry. This sample carries tens of thousands of distinct CDR3 sequences, 20% of them seen once, and the ten largest clones take about two thirds. Findings of the study overall: HLA-C-restricted CMV-specific TCR beta clonotypes prevailed in the ex vivo response.

This sample comprised CD8+ T cells from cultured PBMCs, obtained from culture after CMV antigen stimulation. The clonotype was recovered from a human donor in good health (CMV status not recorded). Some clones in this sample may be carry-over from other donors' samples. The J gene is TRBJ2-5, the V gene TRBV19; 7 nucleotides agree with TRBD2. CDR3 in DNA: TGTGCCACTCCTGGGGGAGGGTCACAAGAGACCCAGTACTTC. Protein: CATPGGGSQETQYF.